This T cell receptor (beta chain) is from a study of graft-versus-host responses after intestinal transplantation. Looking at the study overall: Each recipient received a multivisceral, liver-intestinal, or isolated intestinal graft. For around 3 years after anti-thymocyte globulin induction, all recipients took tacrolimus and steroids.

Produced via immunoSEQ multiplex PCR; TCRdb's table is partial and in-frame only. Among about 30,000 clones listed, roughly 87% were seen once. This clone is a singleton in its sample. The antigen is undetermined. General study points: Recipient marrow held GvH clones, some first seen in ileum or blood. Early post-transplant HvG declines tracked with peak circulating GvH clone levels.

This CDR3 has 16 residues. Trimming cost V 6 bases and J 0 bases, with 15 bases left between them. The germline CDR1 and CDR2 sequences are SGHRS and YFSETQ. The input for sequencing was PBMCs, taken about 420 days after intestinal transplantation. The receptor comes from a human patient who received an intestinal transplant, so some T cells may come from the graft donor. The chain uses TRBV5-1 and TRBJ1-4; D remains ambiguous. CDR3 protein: CASTPRAGPTNEKLFF. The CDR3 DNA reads TGCGCCAGCACCCCTCGGGCCGGCCCAACTAATGAAAAACTGTTTTTT.